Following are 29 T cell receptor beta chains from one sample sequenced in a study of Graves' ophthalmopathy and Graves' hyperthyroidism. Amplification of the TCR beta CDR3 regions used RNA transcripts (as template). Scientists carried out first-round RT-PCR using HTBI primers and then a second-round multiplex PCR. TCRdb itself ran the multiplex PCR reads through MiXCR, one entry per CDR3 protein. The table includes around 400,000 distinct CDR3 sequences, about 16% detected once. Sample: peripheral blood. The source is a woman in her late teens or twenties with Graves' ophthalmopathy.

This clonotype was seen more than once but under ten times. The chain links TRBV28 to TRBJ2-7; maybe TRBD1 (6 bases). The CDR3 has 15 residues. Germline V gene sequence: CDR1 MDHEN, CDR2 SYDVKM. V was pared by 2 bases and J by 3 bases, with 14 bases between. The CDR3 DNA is TGTGCCAGCAGTTTAGGGGGACGGACAGACTACGAGCAGTACTTC. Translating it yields CASSLGGRTDYEQYF. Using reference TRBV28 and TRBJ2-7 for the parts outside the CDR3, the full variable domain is DVKVTQSSRYLVKRTGEKVFLECVQDMDHENMFWYRQDPGLGLRLIYFSYDVKMKEKGDIPEGYSVSREKKERFSLILESASTNQTSMYLCASSLGGRTDYEQYFGPGTRLTVT.

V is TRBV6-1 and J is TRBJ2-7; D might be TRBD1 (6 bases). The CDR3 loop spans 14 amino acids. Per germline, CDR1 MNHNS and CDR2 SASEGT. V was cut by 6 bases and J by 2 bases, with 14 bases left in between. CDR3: CASSSQGFPYEQYF. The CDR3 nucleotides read TGTGCCAGCAGCTCACAGGGTTTTCCCTACGAGCAGTACTTC.

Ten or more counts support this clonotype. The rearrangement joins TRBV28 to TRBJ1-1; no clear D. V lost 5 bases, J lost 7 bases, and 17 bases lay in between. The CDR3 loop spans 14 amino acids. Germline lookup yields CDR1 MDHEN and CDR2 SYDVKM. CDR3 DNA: TGTGCCAGCAGTACGTCCGTGGCCTGGGGTGAAGCTTTCTTT. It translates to CASSTSVAWGEAFF.

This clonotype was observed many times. CDR3: CASSKTTGMNTEAFF. The CDR3 DNA is TGTGCCAGCAGTAAGACGACAGGGATGAACACTGAAGCTTTCTTT. V is TRBV6-4 and J is TRBJ1-1; 7 nucleotides line up with TRBD1. V lost 5 bases to trimming and J lost 0 bases; unmatched junction nucleotides: 6. This CDR3 comprises 15 residues. The germline V gene encodes CDR1 MRHNA and CDR2 SNTAGT.

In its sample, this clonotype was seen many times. Here the CDR3 reads CASSLWSHGYTF. For the CDR3, the DNA is TGTGCCAGCAGCTTATGGTCCCACGGCTACACCTTC. The chain employs TRBV7-9 and TRBJ1-2; D gene unclear. Germline CDR1 is SEHNR and CDR2 is FQNEAQ (reference sequence). The CDR3 is 12 amino acids. The ends were cut back, 2 bases at V and 8 bases at J, with 9 bases in the middle.

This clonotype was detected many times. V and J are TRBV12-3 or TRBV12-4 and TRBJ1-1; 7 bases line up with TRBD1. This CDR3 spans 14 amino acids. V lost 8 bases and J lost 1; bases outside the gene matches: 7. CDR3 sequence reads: CASASTGTNTEAFF. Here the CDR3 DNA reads TGTGCCAGCGCCTCGACAGGGACGAACACTGAAGCTTTCTTT.

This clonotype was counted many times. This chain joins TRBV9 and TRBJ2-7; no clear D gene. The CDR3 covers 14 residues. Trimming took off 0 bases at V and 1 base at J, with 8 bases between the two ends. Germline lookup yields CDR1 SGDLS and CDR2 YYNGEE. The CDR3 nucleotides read TGTGCCAGCAGCGTAGCGCAGTTTTCCTACGAGCAGTACTTC. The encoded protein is CASSVAQFSYEQYF. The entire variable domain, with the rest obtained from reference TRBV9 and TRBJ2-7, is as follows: DSGVTQTPKHLITATGQRVTLRCSPRSGDLSVYWYQQSLDQGLQFLIQYYNGEERAKGNILERFSAQQFPDLHSELNLSSLELGDSALYFCASSVAQFSYEQYFGPGTRLTVT.

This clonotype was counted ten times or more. The CDR3 DNA reads TGCAGTGCTGCTAGCGGGAGGGATACAGATACGCAGTATTTT. It specifies CSAASGRDTDTQYF. The chain links TRBV20-1 to TRBJ2-3; TRBD2 aligns across 12 bases. Trimming cost V 5 bases and J 3 bases; bases outside gene matches: 3. Germline V lookup: CDR1 DFQATT, CDR2 SNEGSKA (reference sequence). The CDR3 consists of 14 residues.

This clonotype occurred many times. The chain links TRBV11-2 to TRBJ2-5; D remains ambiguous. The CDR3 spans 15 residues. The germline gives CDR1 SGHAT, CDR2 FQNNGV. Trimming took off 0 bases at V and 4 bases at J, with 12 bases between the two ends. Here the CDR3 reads CASSLEYGGIETQYF. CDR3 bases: TGTGCCAGCAGCTTAGAATATGGTGGTATAGAGACCCAGTACTTC.

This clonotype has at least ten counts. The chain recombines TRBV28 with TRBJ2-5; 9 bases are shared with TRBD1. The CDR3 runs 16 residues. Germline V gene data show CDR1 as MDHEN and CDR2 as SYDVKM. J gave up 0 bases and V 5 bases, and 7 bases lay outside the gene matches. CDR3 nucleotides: TGTGCCAGCAGTCTAACCGGGACAGGGAACCAAGAGACCCAGTACTTC. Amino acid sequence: CASSLTGTGNQETQYF. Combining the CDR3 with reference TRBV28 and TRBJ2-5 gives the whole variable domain DVKVTQSSRYLVKRTGEKVFLECVQDMDHENMFWYRQDPGLGLRLIYFSYDVKMKEKGDIPEGYSVSREKKERFSLILESASTNQTSMYLCASSLTGTGNQETQYFGPGTRLLVL.

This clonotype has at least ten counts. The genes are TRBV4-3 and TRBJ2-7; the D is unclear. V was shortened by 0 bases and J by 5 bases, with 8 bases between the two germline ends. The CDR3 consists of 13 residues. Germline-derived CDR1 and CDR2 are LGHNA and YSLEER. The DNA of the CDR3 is TGCGCCAGCAGCCAAGAGAGGCAGCACGAGCAGTACTTC. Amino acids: CASSQERQHEQYF.

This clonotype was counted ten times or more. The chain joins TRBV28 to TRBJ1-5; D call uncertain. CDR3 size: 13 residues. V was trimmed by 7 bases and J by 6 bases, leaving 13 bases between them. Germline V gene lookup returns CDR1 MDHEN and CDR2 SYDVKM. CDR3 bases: TGTGCCAGCACCACTATATCCGGTCAGCCCCAGCATTTT. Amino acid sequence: CASTTISGQPQHF. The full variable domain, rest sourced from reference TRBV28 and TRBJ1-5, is DVKVTQSSRYLVKRTGEKVFLECVQDMDHENMFWYRQDPGLGLRLIYFSYDVKMKEKGDIPEGYSVSREKKERFSLILESASTNQTSMYLCASTTISGQPQHFGDGTRLSIL.

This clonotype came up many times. Here the CDR3 DNA reads TGCAGTGCTGGCACCGGGACACCCGTAGCCAAAAACATTCAGTACTTC. As protein: CSAGTGTPVAKNIQYF. The V gene is TRBV20-1, the J gene TRBJ2-4; weak D call: TRBD1 (6 bases). CDR3 size: 16 residues. The V end lost 5 bases, the J end lost 0 bases, and 17 bases lay between the germline ends. The V gene's germline CDR1 is DFQATT and CDR2 SNEGSKA (reference sequence).

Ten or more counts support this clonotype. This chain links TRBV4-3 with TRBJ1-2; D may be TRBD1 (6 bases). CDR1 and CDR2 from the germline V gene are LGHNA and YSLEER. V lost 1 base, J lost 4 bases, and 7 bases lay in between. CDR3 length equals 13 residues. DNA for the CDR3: TGCGCCAGCAGCCAAGGGGGGGCCTATGGCTACACCTTC. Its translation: CASSQGGAYGYTF.

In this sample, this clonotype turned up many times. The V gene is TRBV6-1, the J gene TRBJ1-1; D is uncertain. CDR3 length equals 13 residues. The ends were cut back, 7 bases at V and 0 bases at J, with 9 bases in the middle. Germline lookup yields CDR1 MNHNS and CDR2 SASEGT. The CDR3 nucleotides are TGTGCCAGCACCCACAGAATGAACACTGAAGCTTTCTTT. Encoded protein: CASTHRMNTEAFF.

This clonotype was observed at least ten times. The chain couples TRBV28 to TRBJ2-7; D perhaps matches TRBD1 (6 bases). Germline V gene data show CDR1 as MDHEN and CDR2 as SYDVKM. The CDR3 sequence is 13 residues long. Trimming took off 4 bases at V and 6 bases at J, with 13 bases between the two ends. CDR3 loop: CASSWGRVGEQYF. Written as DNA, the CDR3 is TGTGCCAGCAGTTGGGGGCGAGTGGGCGAGCAGTACTTC.

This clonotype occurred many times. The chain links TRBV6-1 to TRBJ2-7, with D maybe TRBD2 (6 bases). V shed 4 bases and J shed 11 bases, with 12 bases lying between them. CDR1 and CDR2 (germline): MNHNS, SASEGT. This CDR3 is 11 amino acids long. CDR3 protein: CASSVRGYEYF. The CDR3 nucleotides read TGTGCCAGCAGTGTTCGGGGGTACGAGTACTTC.

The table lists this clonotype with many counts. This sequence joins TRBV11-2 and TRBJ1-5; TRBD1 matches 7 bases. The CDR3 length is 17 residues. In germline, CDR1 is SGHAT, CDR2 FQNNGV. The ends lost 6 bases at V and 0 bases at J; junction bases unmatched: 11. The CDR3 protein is CASRRGPGQNSNQPQHF. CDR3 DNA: TGTGCCAGCAGGCGAGGACCGGGACAGAATAGCAATCAGCCCCAGCATTTT.

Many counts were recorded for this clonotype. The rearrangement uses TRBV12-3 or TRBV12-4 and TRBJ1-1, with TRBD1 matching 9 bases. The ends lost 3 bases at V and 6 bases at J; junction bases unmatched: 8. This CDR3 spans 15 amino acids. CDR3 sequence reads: CASSFLGQGRAEAFF. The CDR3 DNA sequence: TGTGCCAGCAGTTTCCTTGGACAGGGGAGGGCTGAAGCTTTCTTT.

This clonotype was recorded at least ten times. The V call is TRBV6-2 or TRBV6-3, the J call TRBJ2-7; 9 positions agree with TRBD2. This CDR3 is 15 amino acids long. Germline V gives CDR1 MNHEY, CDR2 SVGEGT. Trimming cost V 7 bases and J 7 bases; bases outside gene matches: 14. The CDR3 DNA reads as TGTGCCAGCACCCAGAAGCTAGCGGGAATATGGGAGCAGTACTTC. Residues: CASTQKLAGIWEQYF.

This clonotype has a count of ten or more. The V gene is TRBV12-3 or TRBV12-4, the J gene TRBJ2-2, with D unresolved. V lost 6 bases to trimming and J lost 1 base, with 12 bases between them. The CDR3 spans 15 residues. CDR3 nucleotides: TGTGCCAGCAGCCGAAAGAGACAGAACACCGGGGAGCTGTTTTTT. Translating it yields CASSRKRQNTGELFF.

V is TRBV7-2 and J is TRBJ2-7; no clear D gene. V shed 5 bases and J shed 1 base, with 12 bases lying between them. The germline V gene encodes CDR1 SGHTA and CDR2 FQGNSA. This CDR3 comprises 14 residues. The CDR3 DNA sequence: TGTGCCAGCAGCCCCGACTGGCAGTCCTACGAGCAGTACTTC. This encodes CASSPDWQSYEQYF.

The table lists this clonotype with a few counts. The CDR3 region has the DNA TGCAGTGCCTCGGACGGGGACAGGGGGAACACTGAAGCTTTCTTT. Translated: CSASDGDRGNTEAFF. The V and J genes are TRBV20-1 and TRBJ1-1; 10 bases match TRBD1. Looked up from germline, CDR1 is DFQATT and CDR2 is SNEGSKA (reference sequence). This CDR3 region has 15 residues. J was trimmed by 1 base and V by 6 bases; bases with no gene match: 8.

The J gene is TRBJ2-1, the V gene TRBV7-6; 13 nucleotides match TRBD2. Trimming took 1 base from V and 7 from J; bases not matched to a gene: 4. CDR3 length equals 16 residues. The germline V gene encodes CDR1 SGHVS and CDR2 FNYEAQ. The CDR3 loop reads CASSLELAGGRNEQFF. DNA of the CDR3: TGTGCCAGCAGCTTAGAACTAGCGGGAGGGCGAAATGAGCAGTTCTTC.

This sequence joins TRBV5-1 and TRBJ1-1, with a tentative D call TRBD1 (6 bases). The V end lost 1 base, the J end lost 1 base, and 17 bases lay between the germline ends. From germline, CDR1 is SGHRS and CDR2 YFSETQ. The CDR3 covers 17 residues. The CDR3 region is CASSLPGGDNANTEAFF. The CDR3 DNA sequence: TGCGCCAGCAGCTTGCCCGGCGGGGACAACGCGAACACTGAAGCTTTCTTT. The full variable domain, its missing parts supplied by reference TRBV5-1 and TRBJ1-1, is KAGVTQTPRYLIKTRGQQVTLSCSPISGHRSVSWYQQTPGQGLQFLFEYFSETQRNKGNFPGRFSGRQFSNSRSEMNVSTLELGDSALYLCASSLPGGDNANTEAFFGQGTRLTVV.

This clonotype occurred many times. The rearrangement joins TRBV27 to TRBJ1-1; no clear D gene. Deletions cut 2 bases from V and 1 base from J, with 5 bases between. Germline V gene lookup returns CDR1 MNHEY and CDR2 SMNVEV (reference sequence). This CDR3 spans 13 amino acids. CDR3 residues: CASSLIQNTEAFF. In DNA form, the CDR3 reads TGTGCCAGCAGTTTAATCCAGAACACTGAAGCTTTCTTT.

In DNA form, the CDR3 reads TGTGCCAGCAGTGCGAGCAGGGGGCTCGCCCCCTACGAGCAGTACTTC. Amino acids: CASSASRGLAPYEQYF. The gene calls are TRBV6-1 and TRBJ2-7; 8 positions match TRBD1. J lost 2 bases, V lost 4 bases, and 10 bases had no gene match. The CDR3 consists of 16 residues. CDR1 MNHNS and CDR2 SASEGT come from the germline V gene.

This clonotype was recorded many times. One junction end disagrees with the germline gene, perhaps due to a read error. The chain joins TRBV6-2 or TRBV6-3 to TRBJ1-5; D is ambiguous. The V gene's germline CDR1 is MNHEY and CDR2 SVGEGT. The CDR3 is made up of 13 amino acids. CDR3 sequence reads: CASSYSGNQPQRF. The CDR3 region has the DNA TGTGCCAGCAGTTATTCGGGAAATCAGCCCCAGCGTTTT.

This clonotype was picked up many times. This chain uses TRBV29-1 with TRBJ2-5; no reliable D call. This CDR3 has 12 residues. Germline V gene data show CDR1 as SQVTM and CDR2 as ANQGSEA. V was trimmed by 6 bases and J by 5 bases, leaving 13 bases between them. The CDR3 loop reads CSVRRGSETQYF. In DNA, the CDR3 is TGCAGCGTGAGGCGTGGCAGCGAGACCCAGTACTTC.